This T cell receptor (beta chain) was sequenced in a study of cytomegalovirus exposure and HLA in healthy donors. The length of the CDR3 is 19 residues. V dropped 0 bases and J dropped 3; count of bases not matched to a gene: 16. CDR1 and CDR2 (germline): SGHDT, YYEEEE. With 60 Vbeta and 13 Jbeta primers, the PCR was carried out. Clones were sequenced by immunoSEQ multiplex PCR, and TCRdb holds only the in-frame ones, with some missing. The repertoire holds 150,000 to 200,000 clones, about three quarters seen once, with about 1% in the top ten. The chain has TRBV5-6 and TRBJ2-5; TRBD2 agrees at 8 bases. The clonotype was recovered from a middle-aged woman in good health and CMV-seronegative. The sample comprised PBMCs. The CDR3 loop is CASSLAIAGRAGDEETQYF. Here the CDR3 DNA reads TGTGCCAGCAGCTTGGCCATAGCGGGGAGGGCCGGCGACGAAGAGACCCAGTACTTC.